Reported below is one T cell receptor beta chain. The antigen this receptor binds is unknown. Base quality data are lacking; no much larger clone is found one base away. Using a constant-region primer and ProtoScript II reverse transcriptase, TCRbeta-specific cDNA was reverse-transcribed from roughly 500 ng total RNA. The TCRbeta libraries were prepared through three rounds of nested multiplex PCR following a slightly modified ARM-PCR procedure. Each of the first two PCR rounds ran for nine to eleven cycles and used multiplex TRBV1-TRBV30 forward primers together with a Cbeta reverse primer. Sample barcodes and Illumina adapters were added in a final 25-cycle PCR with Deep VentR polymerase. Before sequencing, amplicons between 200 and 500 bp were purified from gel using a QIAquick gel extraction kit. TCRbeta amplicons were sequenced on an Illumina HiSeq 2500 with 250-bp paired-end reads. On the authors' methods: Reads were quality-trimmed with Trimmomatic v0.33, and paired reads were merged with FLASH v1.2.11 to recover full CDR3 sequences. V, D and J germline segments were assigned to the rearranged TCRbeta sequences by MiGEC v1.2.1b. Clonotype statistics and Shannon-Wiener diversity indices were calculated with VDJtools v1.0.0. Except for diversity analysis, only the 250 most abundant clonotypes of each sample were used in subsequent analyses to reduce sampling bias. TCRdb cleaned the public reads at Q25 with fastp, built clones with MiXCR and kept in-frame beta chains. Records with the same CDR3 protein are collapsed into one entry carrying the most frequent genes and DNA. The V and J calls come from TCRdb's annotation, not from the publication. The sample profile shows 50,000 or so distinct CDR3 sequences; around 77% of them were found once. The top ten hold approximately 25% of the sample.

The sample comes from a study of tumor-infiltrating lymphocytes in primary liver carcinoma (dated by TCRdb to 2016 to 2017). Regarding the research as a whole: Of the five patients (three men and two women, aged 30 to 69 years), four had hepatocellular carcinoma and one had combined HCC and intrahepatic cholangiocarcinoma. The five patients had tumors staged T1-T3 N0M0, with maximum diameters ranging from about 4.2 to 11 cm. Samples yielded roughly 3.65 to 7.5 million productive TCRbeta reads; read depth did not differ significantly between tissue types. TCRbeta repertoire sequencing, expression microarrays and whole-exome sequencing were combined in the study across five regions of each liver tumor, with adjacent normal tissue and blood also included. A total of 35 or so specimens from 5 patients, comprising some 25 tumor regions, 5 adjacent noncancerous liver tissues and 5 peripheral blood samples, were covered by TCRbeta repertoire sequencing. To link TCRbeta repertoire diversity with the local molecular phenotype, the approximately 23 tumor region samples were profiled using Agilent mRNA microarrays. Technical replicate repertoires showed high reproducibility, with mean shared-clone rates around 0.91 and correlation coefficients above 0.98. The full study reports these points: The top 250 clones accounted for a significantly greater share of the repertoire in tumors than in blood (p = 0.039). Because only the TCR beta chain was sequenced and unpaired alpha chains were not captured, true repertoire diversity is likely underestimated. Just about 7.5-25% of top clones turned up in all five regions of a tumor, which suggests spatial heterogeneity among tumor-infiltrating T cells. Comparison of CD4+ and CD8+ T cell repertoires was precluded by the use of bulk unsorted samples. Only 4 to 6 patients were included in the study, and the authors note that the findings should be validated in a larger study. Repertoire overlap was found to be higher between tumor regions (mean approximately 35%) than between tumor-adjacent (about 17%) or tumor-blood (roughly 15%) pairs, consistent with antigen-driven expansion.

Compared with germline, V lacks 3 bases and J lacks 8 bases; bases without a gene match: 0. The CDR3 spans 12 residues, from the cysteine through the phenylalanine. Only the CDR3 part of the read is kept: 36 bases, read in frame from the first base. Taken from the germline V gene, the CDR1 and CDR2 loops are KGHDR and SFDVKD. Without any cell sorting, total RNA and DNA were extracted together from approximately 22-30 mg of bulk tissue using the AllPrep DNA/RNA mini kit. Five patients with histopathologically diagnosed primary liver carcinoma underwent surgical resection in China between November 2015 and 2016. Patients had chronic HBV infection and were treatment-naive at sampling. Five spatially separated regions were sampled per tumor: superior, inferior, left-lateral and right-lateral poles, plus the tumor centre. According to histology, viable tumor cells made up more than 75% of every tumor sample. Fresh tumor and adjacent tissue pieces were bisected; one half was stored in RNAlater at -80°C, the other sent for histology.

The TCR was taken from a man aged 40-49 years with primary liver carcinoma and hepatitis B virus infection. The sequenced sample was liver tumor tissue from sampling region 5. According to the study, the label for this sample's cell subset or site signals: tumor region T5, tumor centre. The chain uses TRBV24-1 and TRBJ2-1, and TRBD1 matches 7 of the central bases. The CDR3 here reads CATSDQGDEQFF. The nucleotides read TGTGCCACCAGTGATCAGGGGGATGAGCAGTTCTTC.